The following is a T cell receptor (beta chain) sequence with its context. This sample is drawn from a study of T cell responses to AZD1222 COVID-19 vaccine. The CDR3 has 14 amino acids. Losses at the gene ends were 8 bases for V and 4 bases for J; bases not matched to a gene: 10. Germline V gene lookup returns CDR1 MNHEY and CDR2 SVGAGI. Generated by immunoSEQ multiplex PCR, the TCRdb table keeps only in-frame clones and is missing some. The sample has tens of thousands of clones; 85% to 90% are singletons. The J gene is TRBJ1-2, the V gene TRBV6-5, with 7 bases matching TRBD1. This TCR was recovered from an adult in good health. Source: peripheral blood, taken on day 0 of AZD1222 vaccination. CDR3 amino acids: CASSTGQEGYGYTF. CDR3 DNA sequence: TGTGCCAGCTCGACAGGACAGGAGGGCTATGGCTACACCTTC.